Each of the 25 T cell receptor beta chains below was sequenced from the same sample in a study of Ad26.COV2.S vaccination and SARS-CoV-2 variants. Sequenced by immunoSEQ multiplex PCR; TCRdb stores in-frame clones only, minus some. In the table there are 400,000 to 450,000 clones, 90% of which are singletons. As for treatment: 15 to 20 received Ad26.COV2.S at low or high dose, single or two shots; 5 received placebo; per-sample allocation not given. Specimen acquisition occurred on day 63 following the initial vaccine or placebo injection. Sample: peripheral blood, taken in a trial of Ad26.COV2.S vaccine versus placebo. Receptors originate from a person aged 18 to 59 who received the Ad26.COV2.S COVID-19 vaccine or a placebo.

The chain recombines TRBV5-1 with TRBJ2-7; 9 bases are a match to TRBD1. The CDR3 loop spans 15 amino acids. V lost 4 bases to trimming and J lost 5 bases; unmatched junction nucleotides: 10. Germline CDR1 is SGHRS and CDR2 is YFSETQ. CDR3 loop: CASSPGTGSGHEQYF. The CDR3 region has the DNA TGCGCCAGCAGCCCGGGGACAGGGAGCGGTCACGAGCAGTACTTC.

V is TRBV27 and J is TRBJ2-1; 7 positions match TRBD2. V was clipped by 2 bases and J by 2 bases; unmatched bases: 3. Per the germline V gene, CDR1 is MNHEY and CDR2 is SMNVEV (reference sequence). The CDR3 has 15 residues. The CDR3 protein is CASSLLAVAYNEQFF. The CDR3 nucleotides are TGTGCCAGCAGTTTACTAGCGGTTGCCTACAATGAGCAGTTCTTC.

The chain carries TRBV19 and TRBJ1-4; 7 nucleotides agree with TRBD1. V gave up 10 bases and J gave up 8 bases; unmatched junction bases: 10. Germline CDR1 and CDR2: LNHDA and SQIVND (reference sequence). This CDR3 is built from 13 residues. CDR3 protein: CATYDRVGEKLFF. The CDR3 nucleotides read TGTGCCACCTACGACAGGGTGGGGGAAAAACTGTTTTTT.

This chain links TRBV28 with TRBJ2-1, with TRBD1 as a possible D gene (6 bases). CDR3 size: 13 residues. The germline gives CDR1 MDHEN, CDR2 SYDVKM. With 5 bases removed from V and 6 bases from J, the gap between germline ends came to 11 bases. Here the CDR3 reads CASSGTYLNEQFF. CDR3 nucleotides: TGTGCCAGCAGTGGGACATACCTCAATGAGCAGTTCTTC.

Only one count was recorded for this clone. The V and J genes are TRBV6-5 and TRBJ1-6; no reliable D call. V was shortened by 7 bases and J by 8 bases, with 9 bases between the two germline ends. The CDR3 length is 12 residues. Germline loops: CDR1 MNHEY, CDR2 SVGAGI. CDR3 protein: CASTNGDSPLHF. In DNA form, the CDR3 reads TGTGCCAGCACTAACGGGGATTCACCCCTCCACTTT.

CDR3 loop: CASSYGNSNQPQHF. CDR3 nucleotides: TGTGCCAGCAGTTACGGGAATAGCAATCAGCCCCAGCATTTT. The gene calls are TRBV6-2 or TRBV6-3 and TRBJ1-5; D is unresolved. V was clipped by 2 bases and J by 0 bases, with 5 bases between them. Per the germline V gene, CDR1 is MNHEY and CDR2 is SVGEGT. This CDR3 is built from 14 residues.

The gene calls are TRBV18 and TRBJ2-7; TRBD2 agrees at 9 bases. Germline CDR1 is KGHSH and CDR2 is LQKENI. V dropped 5 bases and J dropped 0; count of bases not matched to a gene: 5. There are 15 residues in the CDR3. The CDR3, as DNA: TGTGCCAGCTCAGCAGGGACTAGCACCTCCTACGAGCAGTACTTC. Its translation: CASSAGTSTSYEQYF.

The genes are TRBV15 and TRBJ2-7, with 9 positions matching TRBD1. The CDR3 is 15 residues long. V was pared by 0 bases and J by 6 bases, with 6 bases of the junction left unmatched. Germline V CDR1 and CDR2: LNHNV, YYDKDF (reference sequence). This chain's CDR3 is CATSRDLGQGSEQYF. The CDR3 DNA sequence: TGTGCCACCAGCAGAGATCTGGGACAGGGCTCCGAGCAGTACTTC. The full variable domain, in which reference TRBV15 and TRBJ2-7 provide the parts outside the CDR3, is DAMVIQNPRYQVTQFGKPVTLSCSQTLNHNVMYWYQQKSSQAPKLLFHYYDKDFNNEADTPDNFQSRRPNTSFCFLDIRSPGLGDTAMYLCATSRDLGQGSEQYFGPGTRLTVT.

The J gene is TRBJ1-2, the V gene TRBV7-2, with TRBD1 identical over 11 bases. Germline V CDR1 and CDR2: SGHTA, FQGNSA. The CDR3 totals 16 residues. With V trimmed by 8 bases and J by 7 bases, 15 bases remained unmatched. CDR3 DNA: TGTGCCAGCGTACTTACGGGCGGACAGGGGGCACCTGGCTACACCTTC. Translated, it gives CASVLTGGQGAPGYTF.

The genes are TRBV11-2 and TRBJ2-1; 8 bases match TRBD2. Trimming at V came to 4 bases and at J to 6 bases, leaving 11 bases not matched to a gene. Germline CDR1 reads SGHAT; CDR2 reads FQNNGV. This CDR3 spans 16 amino acids. CDR3 residues: CASSSDEAGEFNEQFF. CDR3 nucleotides: TGTGCCAGCAGCTCCGACGAAGCGGGAGAGTTCAATGAGCAGTTCTTC.

The J gene is TRBJ2-2, the V gene TRBV27; 8 bases are a match to TRBD1. Looked up from germline, CDR1 is MNHEY and CDR2 is SMNVEV (reference sequence). The CDR3 sequence is 15 residues long. Losses at the gene ends were 9 bases for V and 4 bases for J; bases not matched to a gene: 10. DNA for the CDR3: TGTGCCAGTCTTTCGGACAGGGTCGGCACCGGGGAGCTGTTTTTT. Its translation is CASLSDRVGTGELFF.

The V call is TRBV15, the J call TRBJ1-2; 8 bases are shared with TRBD1. There are 14 residues in the CDR3. V lost 0 bases and J lost 8; bases outside the gene matches: 5. Germline-derived CDR1 and CDR2 are LNHNV and YYDKDF (reference sequence). In nucleotides, the CDR3 is TGTGCCACCAGCAGAGATCAGGGGGCGCTGGGCTACACCTTC. It encodes CATSRDQGALGYTF.

The chain combines TRBV5-1 with TRBJ2-7; 9 bases fit TRBD1. Looked up from germline, CDR1 is SGHRS and CDR2 is YFSETQ. This CDR3 is built from 15 residues. V shed 1 base and J 3 bases; nucleotides not matched to a gene: 5. The CDR3 protein is CASSLRGTGFYEQYF. CDR3 DNA: TGCGCCAGCAGCTTGCGCGGGACAGGGTTCTACGAGCAGTACTTC.

The CDR3 reads CASSFTGIESVGEQYF. The CDR3 DNA reads TGCGCCAGCAGCTTTACAGGGATCGAGTCGGTTGGCGAGCAGTACTTC. V is TRBV5-1 and J is TRBJ2-7, with D possibly matching TRBD1 (6 bases). Per the germline V gene, CDR1 is SGHRS and CDR2 is YFSETQ. The V and J ends lost 2 bases and 6 bases respectively, with 21 bases between them. The CDR3 extends over 16 amino acids.

This chain connects TRBV21-1 to TRBJ2-5; TRBD2 was called by the table and not checked on the DNA. TRBV21-1 is a pseudogene. This CDR3 contains 23 residues. CDR3: CASCRVGVGGLSETGDRIETQYF. The CDR3 bases are TGTGCCAGCTGCAGGGTGGGGGTGGGTGGTTTATCGGAGACGGGAGATCGTATAGAGACCCAGTACTTC.

Only a few counts were recorded for this clone. The chain carries TRBV19 and TRBJ2-2; 9 nucleotides agree with TRBD1. With V trimmed by 7 bases and J by 3 bases, 3 bases remained unmatched. There are 14 residues in the CDR3. CDR1 is LNHDA, CDR2 SQIVND, per germline (reference sequence). DNA of the CDR3: TGTGCCAGTACCGGGACAGGGTACACCGGGGAGCTGTTTTTT. This encodes CASTGTGYTGELFF.

The V gene is TRBV7-3, the J gene TRBJ2-2; no definite D call. Trimming shortened V by 3 bases and J by 6 bases, and 8 bases separated the two germline ends. The CDR3 totals 13 residues. The germline V gene has CDR1 SGHTA and CDR2 FQGTGA. CDR3 bases: TGTGCCAGCAGCTTCGGTCAATCCGGGGAGCTGTTTTTT. This translates into CASSFGQSGELFF.

This chain uses TRBV2 with TRBJ2-5; D perhaps matches TRBD2 (5 bases). The CDR3 length is 14 residues. Germline V gene lookup returns CDR1 SNHLY and CDR2 FYNNEI. The V and J ends lost 4 bases and 0 bases respectively, with 9 bases between them. This CDR3 is CASSGGVYQETQYF. DNA for the CDR3: TGTGCCAGCAGTGGGGGAGTGTACCAAGAGACCCAGTACTTC.

The chain joins TRBV7-3 to TRBJ2-3, with 8 nucleotides matching TRBD2. The CDR3 sequence is 18 residues long. The junction had 13 bases not matched to a gene; V was cut back by 3 bases and J by 2 bases. CDR1 is SGHTA and CDR2 is FQGTGA in the germline V gene. CDR3: CASSLMPGGRGDTDTQYF. The CDR3 DNA sequence: TGTGCCAGCAGCTTGATGCCGGGAGGGCGAGGAGACACAGATACGCAGTATTTT.

In this sample, this clone turned up a few times. This chain joins TRBV20-1 and TRBJ1-5; TRBD1 might be the D (6 bases). This CDR3 contains 14 residues. The V gene lost 3 bases and the J gene lost 2 bases, with 11 bases spanning the gap. Germline V lookup: CDR1 DFQATT, CDR2 SNEGSKA (reference sequence). For the CDR3, the DNA is TGCAGTGCTAGTTTCCCAGGGGGCAATCAGCCCCAGCATTTT. Translation gives CSASFPGGNQPQHF.

This chain connects TRBV10-3 to TRBJ2-3, with 8 bases that match TRBD1. Germline V gives CDR1 ENHRY, CDR2 SYGVKD. J gave up 1 base and V 10 bases, and 4 bases lay outside the gene matches. The CDR3 is 13 residues long. CDR3 loop: CASGQGRTDTQYF. The CDR3 nucleotides read TGTGCCAGTGGACAGGGCCGCACAGATACGCAGTATTTT.

The gene calls are TRBV5-1 and TRBJ1-2; no definite D call. The CDR3 loop spans 13 amino acids. The germline V and J ends were trimmed by 0 bases and 0 bases, with 3 bases remaining between them. The germline gives CDR1 SGHRS, CDR2 YFSETQ. DNA for the CDR3: TGCGCCAGCAGCTTGGGGGCTAACTATGGCTACACCTTC. It is translated as CASSLGANYGYTF.

The V gene is TRBV24-1, the J gene TRBJ2-5; 7 bases are a match to TRBD2. V dropped 3 bases and J dropped 1; count of bases not matched to a gene: 4. Germline V gene sequence: CDR1 KGHDR, CDR2 SFDVKD. The CDR3 is 15 amino acids. The CDR3 here is CATSDAGVFQETQYF. The CDR3 region has the DNA TGTGCCACCAGTGATGCGGGGGTATTCCAAGAGACCCAGTACTTC.

The chain combines TRBV15 with TRBJ2-7; TRBD2 matches 10 bases. CDR1 is LNHNV and CDR2 is YYDKDF in the germline V gene (reference sequence). V dropped 5 bases and J dropped 5; count of bases not matched to a gene: 12. This CDR3 is 16 amino acids long. DNA of the CDR3: TGTGCCACCAGCTTGCAAGCGGGAGGGACCGGGGACGAGCAGTACTTC. The encoded protein is CATSLQAGGTGDEQYF. The full variable domain, rest sourced from reference TRBV15 and TRBJ2-7, is DAMVIQNPRYQVTQFGKPVTLSCSQTLNHNVMYWYQQKSSQAPKLLFHYYDKDFNNEADTPDNFQSRRPNTSFCFLDIRSPGLGDTAMYLCATSLQAGGTGDEQYFGPGTRLTVT.

The V call is TRBV29-1, the J call TRBJ2-1, with 8 nucleotides matching TRBD2. This CDR3 is 15 amino acids long. The germline V gene encodes CDR1 SQVTM and CDR2 ANQGSEA. Trimming at V came to 7 bases and at J to 0 bases, leaving 8 bases not matched to a gene. Written as DNA, the CDR3 is TGCAGCGGCGTGGCCGGGACTAGCTCCTACAATGAGCAGTTCTTC. It specifies CSGVAGTSSYNEQFF.